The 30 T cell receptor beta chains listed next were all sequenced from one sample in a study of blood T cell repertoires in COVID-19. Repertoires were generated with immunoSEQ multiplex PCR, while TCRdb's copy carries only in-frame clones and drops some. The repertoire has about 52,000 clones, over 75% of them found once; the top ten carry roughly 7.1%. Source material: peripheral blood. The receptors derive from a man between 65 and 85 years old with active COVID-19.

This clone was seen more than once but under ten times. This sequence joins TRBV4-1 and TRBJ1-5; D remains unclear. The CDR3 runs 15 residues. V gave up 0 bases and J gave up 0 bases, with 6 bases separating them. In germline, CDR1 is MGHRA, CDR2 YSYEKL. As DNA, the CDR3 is TGCGCCAGCAGCCAAGAGAGGTCTAGCAATCAGCCCCAGCATTTT. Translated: CASSQERSSNQPQHF.

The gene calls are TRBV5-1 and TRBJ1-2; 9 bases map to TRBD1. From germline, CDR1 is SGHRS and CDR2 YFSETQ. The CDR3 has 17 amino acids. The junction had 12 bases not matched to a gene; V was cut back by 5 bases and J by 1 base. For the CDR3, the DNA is TGCGCCAGCAGGCCACCGGGACAGGGAAATATTAACTATGGCTACACCTTC. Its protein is CASRPPGQGNINYGYTF.

CDR3 in amino acids: CASSIAGQFYEQYF. The DNA of the CDR3 is TGTGCCAGTAGTATAGCGGGACAATTCTACGAGCAGTACTTC. V and J are TRBV19 and TRBJ2-7; D is possibly TRBD1 (6 bases). Germline CDR1 is LNHDA and CDR2 is SQIVND (reference sequence). The CDR3 covers 14 residues. V was pared by 1 base and J by 3 bases, with 10 bases between.

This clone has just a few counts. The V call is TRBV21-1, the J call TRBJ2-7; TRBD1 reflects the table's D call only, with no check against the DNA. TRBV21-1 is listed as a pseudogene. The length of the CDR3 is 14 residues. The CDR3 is CASSKVNRGYEQYF. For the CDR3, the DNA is TGTGCCAGCAGCAAAGTGAACAGGGGGTACGAGCAGTACTTC.

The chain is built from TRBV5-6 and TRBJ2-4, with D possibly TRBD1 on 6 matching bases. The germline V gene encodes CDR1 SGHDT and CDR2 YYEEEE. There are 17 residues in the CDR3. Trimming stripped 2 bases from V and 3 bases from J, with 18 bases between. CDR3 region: CASSLVRDIINKNIQYF. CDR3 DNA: TGTGCCAGCAGCTTAGTACGGGACATAATCAACAAAAACATTCAGTACTTC.

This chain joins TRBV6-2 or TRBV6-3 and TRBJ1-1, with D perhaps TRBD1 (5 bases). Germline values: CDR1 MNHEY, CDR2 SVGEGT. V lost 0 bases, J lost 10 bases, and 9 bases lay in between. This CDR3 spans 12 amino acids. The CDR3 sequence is CASSYSGAGAFF. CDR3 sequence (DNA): TGTGCCAGCAGTTACTCTGGGGCCGGAGCTTTCTTT.

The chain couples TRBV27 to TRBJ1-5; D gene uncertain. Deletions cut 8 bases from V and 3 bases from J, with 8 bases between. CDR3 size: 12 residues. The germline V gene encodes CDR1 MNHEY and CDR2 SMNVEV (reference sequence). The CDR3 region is CASGGNNQPQHF. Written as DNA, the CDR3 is TGTGCCAGCGGAGGGAACAATCAGCCCCAGCATTTT.

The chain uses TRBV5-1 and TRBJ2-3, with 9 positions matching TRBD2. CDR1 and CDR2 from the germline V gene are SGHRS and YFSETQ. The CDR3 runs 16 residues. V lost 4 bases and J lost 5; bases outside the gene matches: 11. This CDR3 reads CASSPFVGGGEDTQYF. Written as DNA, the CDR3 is TGCGCCAGCAGCCCCTTCGTGGGCGGGGGGGAAGATACGCAGTATTTT.

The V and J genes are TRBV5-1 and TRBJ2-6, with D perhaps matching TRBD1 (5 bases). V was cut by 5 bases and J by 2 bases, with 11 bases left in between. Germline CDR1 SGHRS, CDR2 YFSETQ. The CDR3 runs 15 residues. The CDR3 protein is CASSIGHTGANVLTF. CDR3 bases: TGCGCCAGCAGTATTGGACACACTGGGGCCAACGTCCTGACTTTC.

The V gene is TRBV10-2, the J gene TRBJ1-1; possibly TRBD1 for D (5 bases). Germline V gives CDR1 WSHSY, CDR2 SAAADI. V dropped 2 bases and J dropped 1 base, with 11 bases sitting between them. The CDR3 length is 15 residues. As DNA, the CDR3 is TGCGCCAGCAGTGAGAGGCGGCAGGGGAACACTGAAGCTTTCTTT. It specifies CASSERRQGNTEAFF.

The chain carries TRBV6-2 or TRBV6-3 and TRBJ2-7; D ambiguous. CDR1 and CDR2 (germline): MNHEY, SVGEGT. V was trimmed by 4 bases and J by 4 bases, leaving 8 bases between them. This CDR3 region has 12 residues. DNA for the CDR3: TGTGCCAGCAGTTCCCTATGGTACGAGCAGTACTTC. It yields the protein CASSSLWYEQYF.

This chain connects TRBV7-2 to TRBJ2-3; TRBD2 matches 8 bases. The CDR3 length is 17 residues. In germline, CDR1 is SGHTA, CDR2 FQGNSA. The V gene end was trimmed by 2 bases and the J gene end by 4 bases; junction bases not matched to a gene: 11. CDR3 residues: CASSLTGGLAGADTQYF. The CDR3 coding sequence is TGTGCCAGCAGCTTAACAGGAGGACTAGCTGGGGCAGATACGCAGTATTTT.

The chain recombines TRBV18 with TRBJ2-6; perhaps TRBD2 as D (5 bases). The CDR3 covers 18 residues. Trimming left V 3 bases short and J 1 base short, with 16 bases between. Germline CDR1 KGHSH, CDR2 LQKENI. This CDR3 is CASSPSSPGFSGANVLTF. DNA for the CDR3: TGTGCCAGCTCACCGTCGTCTCCGGGGTTTTCTGGGGCCAACGTCCTGACTTTC.

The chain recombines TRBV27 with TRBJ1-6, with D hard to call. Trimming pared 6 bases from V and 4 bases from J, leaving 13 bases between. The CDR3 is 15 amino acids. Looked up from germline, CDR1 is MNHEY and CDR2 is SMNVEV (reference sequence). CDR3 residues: CASSRPLGYNSPLHF. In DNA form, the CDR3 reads TGTGCCAGCAGCAGGCCCTTGGGTTATAATTCACCCCTCCACTTT.

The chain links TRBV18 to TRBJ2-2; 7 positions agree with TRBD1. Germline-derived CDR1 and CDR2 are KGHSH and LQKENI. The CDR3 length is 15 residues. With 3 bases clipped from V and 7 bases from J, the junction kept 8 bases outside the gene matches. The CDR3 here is CASSPRQGQSGELFF. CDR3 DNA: TGTGCCAGCTCACCGAGACAGGGACAGAGCGGGGAGCTGTTTTTT.

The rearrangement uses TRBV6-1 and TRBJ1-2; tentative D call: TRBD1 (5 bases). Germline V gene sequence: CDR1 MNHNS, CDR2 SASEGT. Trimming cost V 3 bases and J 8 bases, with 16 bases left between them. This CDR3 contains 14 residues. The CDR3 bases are TGTGCCAGCAGTGAGAGGCAGCGGGGGTTGGGCTACACCTTC. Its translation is CASSERQRGLGYTF.

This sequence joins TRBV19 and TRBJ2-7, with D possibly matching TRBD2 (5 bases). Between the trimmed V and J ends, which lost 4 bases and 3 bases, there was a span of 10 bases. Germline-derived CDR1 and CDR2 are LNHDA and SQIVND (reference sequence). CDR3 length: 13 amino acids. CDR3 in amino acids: CASSTGRDYEQYF. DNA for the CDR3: TGTGCCAGTAGTACCGGACGGGACTACGAGCAGTACTTC.

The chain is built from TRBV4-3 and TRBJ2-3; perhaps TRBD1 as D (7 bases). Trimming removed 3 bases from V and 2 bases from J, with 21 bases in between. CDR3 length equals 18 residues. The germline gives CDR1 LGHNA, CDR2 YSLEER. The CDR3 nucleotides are TGCGCCAGCAGCCAGATGGGGGGACAGCGATCTCACACAGATACGCAGTATTTT. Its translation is CASSQMGGQRSHTDTQYF.

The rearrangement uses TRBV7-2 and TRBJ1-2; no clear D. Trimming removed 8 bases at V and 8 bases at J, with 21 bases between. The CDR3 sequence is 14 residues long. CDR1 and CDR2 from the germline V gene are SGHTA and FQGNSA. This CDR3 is CASESRGGPGGYTF. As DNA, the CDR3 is TGTGCCAGCGAATCTCGCGGAGGGCCTGGAGGCTACACCTTC.

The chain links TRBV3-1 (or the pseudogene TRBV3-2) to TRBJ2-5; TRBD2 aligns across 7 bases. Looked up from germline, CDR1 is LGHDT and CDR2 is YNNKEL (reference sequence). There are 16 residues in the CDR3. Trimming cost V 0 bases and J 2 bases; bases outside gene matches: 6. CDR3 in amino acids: CASSQDSIGGQETQYF. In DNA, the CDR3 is TGTGCCAGCAGCCAAGATTCGATCGGGGGGCAAGAGACCCAGTACTTC.

CDR3 DNA: TGTGCCAGCAGCTCCCTAGCGGAGTCAGCCAACACTGAAGCTTTCTTT. Amino acids: CASSSLAESANTEAFF. The chain is built from TRBV7-8 and TRBJ1-1; D call uncertain. The CDR3 covers 16 residues. Germline CDR1 is SGHVS and CDR2 is FQNEAQ. V lost 4 bases and J 2 bases, leaving 17 bases between the germline ends.

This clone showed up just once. CDR3 residues: CASSDTASGEQFF. The CDR3 DNA sequence: TGTGCCAGCAGTGACACGGCTTCGGGTGAGCAGTTCTTC. This chain joins TRBV6-4 and TRBJ2-1; the D is unclear. The germline CDR1 and CDR2 sequences are MRHNA and SNTAGT. V was trimmed by 2 bases and J by 9 bases, leaving 11 bases between them. The CDR3 is 13 amino acids.

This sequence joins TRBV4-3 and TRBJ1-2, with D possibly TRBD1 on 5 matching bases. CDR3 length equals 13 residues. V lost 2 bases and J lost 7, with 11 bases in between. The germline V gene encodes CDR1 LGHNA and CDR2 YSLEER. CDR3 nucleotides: TGCGCCAGCAGCCAAACAGGTGGTTCTGGCTACACCTTC. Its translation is CASSQTGGSGYTF.

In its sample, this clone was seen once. The CDR3 DNA follows: TGTGCCAGTAGTGCATACCGGGACACCTCTAATGAAAAACTGTTTTTT. Its translation: CASSAYRDTSNEKLFF. The rearrangement uses TRBV19 and TRBJ1-4; tentative D call: TRBD1 (6 bases). Germline CDR1 is LNHDA and CDR2 is SQIVND (reference sequence). Trimming shortened V by 5 bases and J by 3 bases, and 16 bases separated the two germline ends. This CDR3 is built from 16 residues. The entire variable domain, with the rest obtained from reference TRBV19 and TRBJ1-4, is as follows: DGGITQSPKYLFRKEGQNVTLSCEQNLNHDAMYWYRQDPGQGLRLIYYSQIVNDFQKGDIAEGYSVSREKKESFPLTVTSAQKNPTAFYLCASSAYRDTSNEKLFFGSGTQLSVL.

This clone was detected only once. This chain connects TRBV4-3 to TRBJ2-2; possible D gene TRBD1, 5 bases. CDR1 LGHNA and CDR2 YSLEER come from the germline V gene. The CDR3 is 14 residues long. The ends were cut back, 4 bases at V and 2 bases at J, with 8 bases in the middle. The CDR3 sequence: CASSPQGNTGELFF. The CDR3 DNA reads TGCGCCAGCAGCCCCCAGGGTAACACCGGGGAGCTGTTTTTT.

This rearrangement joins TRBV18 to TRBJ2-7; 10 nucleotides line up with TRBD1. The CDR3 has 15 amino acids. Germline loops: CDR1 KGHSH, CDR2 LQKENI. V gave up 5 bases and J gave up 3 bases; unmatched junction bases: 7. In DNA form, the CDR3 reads TGTGCCAGCTCATCAGGGACAGGGGCCAACTACGAGCAGTACTTC. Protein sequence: CASSSGTGANYEQYF.

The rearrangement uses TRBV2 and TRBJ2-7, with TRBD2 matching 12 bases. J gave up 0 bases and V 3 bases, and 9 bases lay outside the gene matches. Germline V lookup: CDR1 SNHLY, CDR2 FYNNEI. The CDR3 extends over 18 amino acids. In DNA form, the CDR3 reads TGTGCCAGCAGTGAGAAGGGGCTAGCGGGGGGGGCCTCCTACGAGCAGTACTTC. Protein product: CASSEKGLAGGASYEQYF.

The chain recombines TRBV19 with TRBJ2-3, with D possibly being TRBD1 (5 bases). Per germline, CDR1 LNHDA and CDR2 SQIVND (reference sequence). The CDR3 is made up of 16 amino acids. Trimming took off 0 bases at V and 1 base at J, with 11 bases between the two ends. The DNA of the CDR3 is TGTGCCAGTAGTATAGAGCAGGGAATTCGCACAGATACGCAGTATTTT. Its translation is CASSIEQGIRTDTQYF.

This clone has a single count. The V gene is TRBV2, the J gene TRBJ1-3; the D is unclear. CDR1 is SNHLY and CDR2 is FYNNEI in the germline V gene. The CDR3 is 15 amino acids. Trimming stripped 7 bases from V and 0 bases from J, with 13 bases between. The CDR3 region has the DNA TGTGCCAGCACCCTTTTTGTAGACTCTGGAAACACCATATATTTT. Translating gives CASTLFVDSGNTIYF.

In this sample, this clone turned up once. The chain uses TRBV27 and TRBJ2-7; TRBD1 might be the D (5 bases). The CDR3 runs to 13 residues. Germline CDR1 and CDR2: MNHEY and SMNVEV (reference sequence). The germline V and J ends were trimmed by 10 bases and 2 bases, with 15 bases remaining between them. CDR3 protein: CATSVQGPYEQYF. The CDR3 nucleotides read TGTGCCACCTCAGTTCAGGGCCCCTACGAGCAGTACTTC.